The rows below give T cell receptor beta chains drawn from one sample of a study of blood T cell repertoires in COVID-19. Repertoires were generated with immunoSEQ multiplex PCR, while TCRdb's copy carries only in-frame clones and drops some. The sample consists of under 350,000 clones, 85% of them appearing once. Source material: peripheral blood. Receptors originate from a human donor in a cohort sampled during active COVID-19. Each CDR3 is given with its conserved first and last residue. The order of the fields is D gene, J gene, clone size, V gene, CDR3 protein, CDR3 DNA. D genes are given only for firm matches. Not all rows give a size; the values are once, few, many and, for expanded clones, a class.

D: -; J: TRBJ1-6; size: -; V: TRBV14; CDR3: CASSPSLSPLHF; DNA: TGTGCCAGCAGCCCCAGTTTGTCACCCCTCCACTTT
D: TRBD1; J: TRBJ1-5; size: -; V: TRBV27; CDR3: CASSLGTGGPGNQPQHF; DNA: TGTGCCAGCAGTTTAGGGACAGGGGGCCCTGGTAATCAGCCCCAGCATTTT
D: -; J: TRBJ2-4; size: -; V: TRBV11-3; CDR3: CASSRSLNIQYF; DNA: TGTGCCAGCAGCCGATCACTAAACATTCAGTACTTC
D: TRBD1; J: TRBJ1-5; size: -; V: TRBV10-2; CDR3: CASRSRQGGWQPQHF; DNA: TGCGCCAGCAGAAGTAGACAGGGGGGATGGCAGCCCCAGCATTTT
D: -; J: TRBJ1-1; size: -; V: TRBV19; CDR3: CASSIRGNTEAFF; DNA: TGTGCCAGTAGTATCCGGGGGAACACTGAAGCTTTCTTT
D: TRBD2; J: TRBJ2-5; size: -; V: TRBV18; CDR3: CASSPFGTSGGRGTQYF; DNA: TGTGCCAGCTCACCATTCGGGACTAGCGGGGGACGAGGGACCCAGTACTTC
D: -; J: TRBJ1-2; size: -; V: TRBV6-5; CDR3: CASIQGRGYGYTF; DNA: TGTGCCAGTATCCAGGGGAGAGGCTATGGCTACACCTTC
D: -; J: TRBJ1-4; size: -; V: TRBV7-9; CDR3: CASSLATQESLFF; DNA: TGTGCCAGCAGCTTAGCAACGCAGGAATCACTGTTTTTT
D: -; J: TRBJ2-2; size: -; V: TRBV7-9; CDR3: CASSLRTPSSTGELFF; DNA: TGTGCCAGCAGCTTACGTACACCTTCTTCCACCGGGGAGCTGTTTTTT
D: -; J: TRBJ2-7; size: -; V: TRBV5-4; CDR3: CASSLSGVSSYEQYF; DNA: TGTGCCAGCAGCTTGTCCGGGGTGAGCTCCTACGAGCAGTACTTC
D: -; J: TRBJ1-1; size: -; V: TRBV30; CDR3: CVGSQNTEAFF; DNA: TGCGTTGGGAGCCAGAACACTGAAGCTTTCTTT
D: -; J: TRBJ1-6; size: -; V: TRBV14; CDR3: CASSHLDSRDNSPLHF; DNA: TGTGCCAGCAGCCATTTGGACAGTAGGGATAATTCACCCCTCCACTTT
D: -; J: TRBJ1-1; size: once; V: TRBV30; CDR3: CAWSSSGTPSMEAFF; DNA: TGTGCCTGGAGTTCTTCCGGGACACCCTCCATGGAAGCTTTCTTT
D: -; J: TRBJ1-2; size: -; V: TRBV4-1; CDR3: CASSHRRQGSTSYTF; DNA: TGCGCCAGCAGCCACCGCAGACAAGGCAGTACCAGCTACACCTTC
D: -; J: TRBJ2-1; size: -; V: TRBV12-3/TRBV12-4; CDR3: CASSPPDEQFF; DNA: TGTGCCAGCAGCCCGCCGGATGAGCAGTTCTTC
D: -; J: TRBJ1-1; size: -; V: TRBV19; CDR3: CASSSNRYVNTEAFF; DNA: TGTGCCAGTAGTTCCAACAGGTACGTGAACACTGAAGCTTTCTTT
D: -; J: TRBJ2-1; size: -; V: TRBV11-2; CDR3: CASSQYTGQGRNEQFF; DNA: TGTGCCAGCAGCCAATACACAGGCCAGGGTAGAAATGAGCAGTTCTTC
D: -; J: TRBJ2-2; size: -; V: TRBV19; CDR3: CASSRGENTGELFF; DNA: TGTGCCAGTAGTAGGGGAGAAAACACCGGGGAGCTGTTTTTT
D: -; J: TRBJ2-3; size: -; V: TRBV20-1; CDR3: CSALGTDTQYF; DNA: TGCAGTGCTCTAGGTACAGATACGCAGTATTTT
D: -; J: TRBJ1-6; size: few; V: TRBV11-2; CDR3: CASSLMSSYNSPLHF; DNA: TGTGCCAGCAGCTTGATGAGCTCCTATAATTCACCCCTCCACTTT
D: TRBD1; J: TRBJ2-7; size: -; V: TRBV5-4; CDR3: CASSTGTGVSYEQYF; DNA: TGTGCCAGCAGCACCGGGACAGGGGTTTCCTACGAGCAGTACTTC
D: -; J: TRBJ2-7; size: -; V: TRBV24-1; CDR3: CATYYEQYF; DNA: TGTGCCACTTACTACGAGCAGTACTTC
D: -; J: TRBJ2-7; size: once; V: TRBV6-2/TRBV6-3; CDR3: CASSYPCTGSFYEQYF; DNA: TGTGCCAGCAGTTACCCGTGTACAGGGTCGTTCTACGAGCAGTACTTC
D: -; J: TRBJ1-1; size: -; V: TRBV18; CDR3: CASSPPQKNTEAFF; DNA: TGTGCCAGCTCACCACCCCAAAAGAACACTGAAGCTTTCTTT
D: -; J: TRBJ1-2; size: -; V: TRBV19; CDR3: CASSMVGGDSYGYTF; DNA: TGTGCCAGTAGTATGGTCGGCGGGGACTCCTATGGCTACACCTTC
D: TRBD1; J: TRBJ1-1; size: -; V: TRBV7-9; CDR3: CASRPGQHMNTEAFF; DNA: TGTGCCAGCAGACCGGGACAGCACATGAACACTGAAGCTTTCTTT
D: TRBD1; J: TRBJ1-4; size: -; V: TRBV30; CDR3: CAWSVLTGDFGPATNEKLFF; DNA: TGTGCCTGGAGTGTCTTGACAGGGGATTTTGGGCCGGCAACTAATGAAAAACTGTTTTTT
D: -; J: TRBJ2-7; size: few; V: TRBV6-5; CDR3: CASSYSLSGGTYEQYF; DNA: TGTGCCAGCAGTTACTCCTTGTCAGGGGGGACCTACGAGCAGTACTTC
D: -; J: TRBJ2-3; size: -; V: TRBV21-1; CDR3: CASSTDLRQGAGDTQYF; DNA: TGTGCCAGCAGCACGGATCTAAGACAGGGGGCGGGAGATACGCAGTATTTT
D: -; J: TRBJ2-1; size: -; V: TRBV12-3/TRBV12-4; CDR3: CASSFREEVWQFF; DNA: TGTGCCAGCAGTTTTCGCGAGGAGGTCTGGCAGTTCTTC
D: -; J: TRBJ1-1; size: -; V: TRBV10-3; CDR3: CAISESWTRATEAFF; DNA: TGTGCCATCAGTGAGTCCTGGACCAGGGCCACTGAAGCTTTCTTT
D: -; J: TRBJ1-1; size: -; V: TRBV29-1; CDR3: CSVRGLSTEAFF; DNA: TGCAGCGTTCGGGGATTGAGCACTGAAGCTTTCTTT
D: -; J: TRBJ2-6; size: -; V: TRBV5-4; CDR3: CASSPLNSGANVLTF; DNA: TGTGCCAGCAGCCCACTGAACTCTGGGGCCAACGTCCTGACTTTC
D: -; J: TRBJ1-5; size: -; V: TRBV18; CDR3: CASSPNTGNQPQHF; DNA: TGTGCCAGCTCCCCTAACACAGGGAATCAGCCCCAGCATTTT
D: -; J: TRBJ1-3; size: -; V: TRBV18; CDR3: CASSQGGSGNTIYF; DNA: TGTGCCAGCTCCCAAGGGGGCTCTGGAAACACCATATATTTT
D: TRBD1; J: TRBJ1-5; size: -; V: TRBV19; CDR3: CASSIDRGWQPQHF; DNA: TGTGCCAGTAGTATTGACAGGGGCTGGCAGCCCCAGCATTTT
D: TRBD1; J: TRBJ1-2; size: -; V: TRBV14; CDR3: CASSQQGAMGYGYTF; DNA: TGTGCCAGCAGCCAACAGGGGGCGATGGGATATGGCTACACCTTC
D: TRBD1; J: TRBJ1-1; size: -; V: TRBV7-8; CDR3: CASSSSSQGALNTEAFF; DNA: TGTGCCAGCAGCTCTTCATCCCAGGGGGCCTTGAACACTGAAGCTTTCTTT
D: -; J: TRBJ2-3; size: -; V: TRBV18; CDR3: CASSPPGKRGTDTQYF; DNA: TGTGCCAGCTCACCACCGGGGAAGCGGGGCACAGATACGCAGTATTTT
D: TRBD1; J: TRBJ1-2; size: -; V: TRBV6-4; CDR3: CASSVGQGSVRYTF; DNA: TGTGCCAGCAGTGTTGGACAGGGTTCTGTACGCTACACCTTC
D: TRBD1; J: TRBJ1-1; size: -; V: TRBV6-5; CDR3: CASSPEGALNTEAFF; DNA: TGTGCCAGCAGTCCCGAGGGGGCCCTAAACACTGAAGCTTTCTTT